These 5 T cell receptor beta chains were sequenced from one sample in a study of CD8 T cells in Susac syndrome. An input of 0.5 to 1 ug of RNA was subjected to reverse transcription using random hexamers. MiXCR, applied by TCRdb to the immunoSEQ multiplex PCR reads, yields one record per CDR3 protein. The sample has roughly 200,000 distinct CDR3 sequences; 95% are singletons. The sample was CD4+ T cells from PBMCs. These receptors were taken from a human donor with multiple sclerosis.

The chain employs TRBV20-1 and TRBJ1-1; D ambiguous. The CDR3 is made up of 14 amino acids. In germline, CDR1 is DFQATT, CDR2 SNEGSKA (reference sequence). V lost 6 bases, J lost 1 base, and 15 bases lay in between. The CDR3 region is CSAKPAGWNTEAFF. DNA for the CDR3: TGCAGTGCCAAACCGGCTGGCTGGAACACTGAAGCTTTCTTT.

This chain uses TRBV29-1 with TRBJ2-3; D could derive from TRBD1 or TRBD2 (6 bases each). The germline V and J ends were trimmed by 4 bases and 4 bases, with 15 bases remaining between them. This CDR3 comprises 14 residues. Germline-derived CDR1 and CDR2 are SQVTM and ANQGSEA. In DNA form, the CDR3 reads TGCAGCGTTGTCTTGGGGGCTAGCGCAGATACGCAGTATTTT. Amino acids: CSVVLGASADTQYF.

V and J are TRBV9 and TRBJ2-1; 10 bases are a match to TRBD2. The CDR3 spans 17 residues. Germline CDR1 SGDLS, CDR2 YYNGEE. J gave up 4 bases and V 4 bases, and 11 bases lay outside the gene matches. The DNA for the CDR3 is TGTGCCAGCAGCCCCCGGTGGGCTAGCGGGGGATACAATGAGCAGTTCTTC. This sequence encodes CASSPRWASGGYNEQFF.

The V gene is TRBV3-1, the J gene TRBJ1-6, with D tentatively TRBD1 (5 bases). The CDR3 has 16 residues. Trimming took off 1 base at V and 9 bases at J, with 16 bases between the two ends. CDR1 and CDR2 from the germline V gene are LGHDT and YNNKEL (reference sequence). For the CDR3, the DNA is TGTGCCAGCAGCCAAGGGAGGCAGGGCAGAAGTTCACCCCTCCACTTT. It specifies CASSQGRQGRSSPLHF.

The chain has TRBV30 and TRBJ1-2, with 7 bases lining up with TRBD1. The ends lost 8 bases at V and 6 bases at J; junction bases unmatched: 12. CDR1 and CDR2 (germline): GTSNPN, SVGIG (reference sequence). The CDR3 length is 13 residues. The CDR3 here is CALNHGTAHGYTF. Here the CDR3 DNA reads TGTGCCCTCAACCACGGGACAGCCCATGGCTACACCTTC.